This record covers a single T cell receptor beta chain. Allocation to cohorts depended on clinical history reported by the participants. This sample stems from a study of blood T cell repertoires in COVID-19. Looking at the study overall: Whether acute or convalescent, the COVID-19 samples came from the United States, Italy and Spain.

As originally analysed: Amplifying reference gene primers gave estimates of nucleated cell counts. The protocol was immunoSEQ multiplex PCR, while the TCRdb copy is restricted to in-frame clones and leaves out a portion. Clone size and the V and J calls come from that table; the DNA yielded D and trimming. The sample includes fewer than 300,000 clones, 90% seen only once; the top ten take 1.1%. The V gene end was trimmed by 4 bases and the J gene end by 5 bases; junction bases not matched to a gene: 4. Germline V gene sequence: CDR1 SGHTA, CDR2 FQGNSA. This CDR3 is 14 amino acids long. The rearrangement joins TRBV7-2 to TRBJ2-7, with 11 bases that match TRBD2. Source material: PBMCs or T cells enriched from blood (not recorded which). The sequence derives from a woman in her twenties or thirties who had recovered from COVID-19. The DNA for the CDR3 is TGTGCCAGCAGCTCCGGACTAGCGGGTAACGAGCAGTACTTC. Translated, it gives CASSSGLAGNEQYF. Supplemented by reference TRBV7-2 and TRBJ2-7, the full variable domain reads GAGVSQSPSNKVTEKGKDVELRCDPISGHTALYWYRQSLGQGLEFLIYFQGNSAPDKSGLPSDRFSAERTGGSVSTLTIQRTQQEDSAVYLCASSSGLAGNEQYFGPGTRLTVT.